These T cell receptor beta chains were read from a single sample in a study of OX40 agonist ivuxolimab in advanced cancers. Profiling relied on immunoSEQ multiplex PCR, and the TCRdb table lists in-frame clones only, not all of them. The sample shows around 83,000 clones, roughly nine tenths of them seen only once. This specimen was CD4+ or CD8+ T cells sorted from blood, taken in a trial of the OX40 agonist ivuxolimab. The receptors come from an adult with an advanced solid tumor such as melanoma, head and neck, liver or kidney cancer. CDR3s include the opening cysteine and the closing phenylalanine or tryptophan. D genes are given only for firm matches. Size is omitted from some rows. Given values are once, few, many or a class for expanded clones.

TRBJ2-2 | . | . | TRBV6-1 | CASSVQTGAFGTGELFF | TGTGCCAGCAGTGTACAAACGGGAGCCTTCGGCACCGGGGAGCTGTTTTTT
TRBJ2-3 | TRBD2 | . | TRBV5-4 | CASSFTSGGGDTQYF | TGTGCCAGCAGCTTTACTAGCGGGGGGGGAGATACGCAGTATTTT
TRBJ1-1 | TRBD1 | once | TRBV28 | CASSSDIGQGNVFRTEAFF | TGTGCCAGCAGTTCCGATATAGGACAGGGGAACGTCTTTAGGACTGAAGCTTTCTTT
TRBJ1-2 | . | . | TRBV6-6 | CASSPGHYGYTF | TGTGCCAGCAGTCCGGGCCATTATGGCTACACCTTC
TRBJ2-1 | . | . | TRBV30 | CAWSVRVTTLGNEQFF | TGTGCCTGGAGTGTACGTGTCACTACGTTGGGAAATGAGCAGTTCTTC
TRBJ1-3 | . | medium-sized | TRBV30 | CAWRGSGNTIYF | TGTGCCTGGAGGGGCTCTGGAAACACCATATATTTT
TRBJ2-1 | . | . | TRBV9 | CASSAGAGRFNEQFF | TGTGCCAGCAGCGCAGGGGCAGGGCGGTTCAATGAGCAGTTCTTC
TRBJ2-7 | TRBD1 | . | TRBV28 | CASRGTGGPYEQYF | TGTGCCAGCAGAGGGACAGGGGGCCCCTACGAGCAGTACTTC
TRBJ1-2 | . | . | TRBV9 | CASSAGTLGNGYTF | TGTGCCAGCAGCGCCGGTACATTAGGGAACGGCTACACCTTC
TRBJ2-1 | . | . | TRBV5-1 | CASSAPGPYNEQFF | TGCGCCAGCAGTGCTCCGGGACCCTACAATGAGCAGTTCTTC
TRBJ1-1 | . | once | TRBV5-6 | CASSLGGNTEAFF | TGTGCCAGCAGCTTGGGGGGGAACACTGAAGCTTTCTTT
TRBJ2-7 | . | . | TRBV4-3 | CASSQGFAGPSSYEQYF | TGCGCCAGCAGCCAAGGGTTCGCAGGACCAAGCTCCTACGAGCAGTACTTC
TRBJ1-2 | . | . | TRBV5-4 | CASSPGTDITGYTF | TGTGCCAGCAGCCCGGGGACGGATATAACTGGCTACACCTTC
TRBJ2-7 | . | . | TRBV18 | CASSPTGTSYEQYF | TGTGCCAGCTCACCAACAGGGACCTCCTACGAGCAGTACTTC
TRBJ1-1 | TRBD1 | . | TRBV2 | CASSGGQDNRRGAFF | TGTGCCAGCAGTGGGGGACAGGATAATCGTCGGGGGGCTTTCTTT
TRBJ2-1 | TRBD2 | . | TRBV5-1 | CASSPGTSGEQFF | TGCGCCAGCAGCCCCGGGACTAGCGGGGAGCAGTTCTTC
TRBJ1-1 | . | . | TRBV18 | CASSLSRGQRTEAFF | TGTGCCAGCTCACTATCCCGGGGGCAGAGGACTGAAGCTTTCTTT
TRBJ2-2 | . | . | TRBV4-1 | CASSQQGYTGELFF | TGCGCCAGCAGCCAACAGGGGTACACCGGGGAGCTGTTTTTT